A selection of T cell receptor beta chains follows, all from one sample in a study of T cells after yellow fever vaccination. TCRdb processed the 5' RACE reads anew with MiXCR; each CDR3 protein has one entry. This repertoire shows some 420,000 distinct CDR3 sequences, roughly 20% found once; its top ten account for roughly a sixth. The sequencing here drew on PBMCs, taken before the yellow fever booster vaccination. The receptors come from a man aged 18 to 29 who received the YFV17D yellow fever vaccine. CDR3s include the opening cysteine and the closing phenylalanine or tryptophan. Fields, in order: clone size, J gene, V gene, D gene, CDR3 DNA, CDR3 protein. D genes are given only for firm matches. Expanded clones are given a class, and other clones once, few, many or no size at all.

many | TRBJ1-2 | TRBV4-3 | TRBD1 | TGCGCCAGCAGCCAAGATGAGGGGGCGCGGGGCTACACCTTC | CASSQDEGARGYTF
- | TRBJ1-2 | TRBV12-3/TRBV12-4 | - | TGTGCCAGCATACAGGCAGGGCGAAACTATGGCTACACCTTC | CASIQAGRNYGYTF
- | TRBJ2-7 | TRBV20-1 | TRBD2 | TGCAGTGCTAGTGAGCCTAGCGGGGTCTACGAGCAGTACTTC | CSASEPSGVYEQYF
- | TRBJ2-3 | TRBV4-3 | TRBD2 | TGCGCCAGCAGCCAAGATCAGCGGGGGGCCTCAGATACGCAGTATTTT | CASSQDQRGASDTQYF
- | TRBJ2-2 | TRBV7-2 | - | TGTGCCAGCACCCTTTCTTTCGACAGGCTCCCCGGGGAGCTGTTTTTT | CASTLSFDRLPGELFF
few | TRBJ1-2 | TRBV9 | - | TGTGCCAGCAGCCACACAGGAGATTATGGCTACACCTTC | CASSHTGDYGYTF
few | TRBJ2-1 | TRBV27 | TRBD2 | TGTGCCAGCACCACGGGGGGGTTGTATGAGCAGTTCTTC | CASTTGGLYEQFF
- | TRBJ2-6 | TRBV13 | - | TGTGCCAGCAGCTGGGGAACCGGGGCCAACGTCCTGACTTTC | CASSWGTGANVLTF
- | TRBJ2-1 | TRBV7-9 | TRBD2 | TGTGCCAGCAGCTTGGTCGGGCGGGGGGGCAGTGAAGATGAGCAGTTCTTC | CASSLVGRGGSEDEQFF
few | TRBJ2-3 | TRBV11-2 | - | TGTGCCAGCAGGGGGGTCCATCCGGCGCAGTATTTT | CASRGVHPAQYF
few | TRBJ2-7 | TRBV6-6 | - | TGTGCCACCCGTGGGGACGGTTACGAGCAGTACTTC | CATRGDGYEQYF
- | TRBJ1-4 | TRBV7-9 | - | TGTGCCAGCAGCTGGGACACGGCTAATGAAAAACTGTTTTTT | CASSWDTANEKLFF
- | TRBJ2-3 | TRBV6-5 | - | TGTGCCAGCACTAACTTAGGAGATACGCAGTATTTT | CASTNLGDTQYF
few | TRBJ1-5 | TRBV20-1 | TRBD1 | TGCAGTGTTTTCGACAGGGGACCCAATCAGCCCCAGCATTTT | CSVFDRGPNQPQHF
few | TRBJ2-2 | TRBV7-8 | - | TGTGCCAGCAACCTTCTAGCGAACACCGGGGAGCTGTTTTTT | CASNLLANTGELFF
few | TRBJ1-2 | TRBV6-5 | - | TGTGCCAGCAGCACGGGAGCGACTAACTATGGCTACACCTTC | CASSTGATNYGYTF
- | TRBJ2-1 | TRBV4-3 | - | TGCGCCAGCAGCCCTAGACAGGCCTCTGAGCAGTTCTTC | CASSPRQASEQFF
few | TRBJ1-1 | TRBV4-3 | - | TGCGCCAGCAGCCCAACCGTCCGACTGGCGAGGGAGGTAGCTTTCTTT | CASSPTVRLAREVAFF
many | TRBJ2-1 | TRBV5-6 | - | TGTGCCAGCAGCTTAGTGACAACTGACAATGAGCAGTTCTTC | CASSLVTTDNEQFF
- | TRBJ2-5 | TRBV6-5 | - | TGTGCCAGCAGTTCAGCGGTAGGGGTAGAGACCCAGTACTTC | CASSSAVGVETQYF
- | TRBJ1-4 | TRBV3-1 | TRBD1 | TGTGCCAGCAGACGGGACAGTGGTGAAAAACTGTTTTTT | CASRRDSGEKLFF
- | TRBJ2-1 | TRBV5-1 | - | TGCGCCAGCAGGGCCGGGTATAGCTCCTACAATGAGCAGTTCTTC | CASRAGYSSYNEQFF
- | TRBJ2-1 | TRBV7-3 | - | TGTGCCAGCAGCCCCCTAGGGGGCGGGGCCTACAATGAGCAGTTCTTC | CASSPLGGGAYNEQFF
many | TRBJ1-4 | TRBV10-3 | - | TGTGCCATCAGAGAGGGGGAAGTATCTGAAAAACTGTTTTTT | CAIREGEVSEKLFF
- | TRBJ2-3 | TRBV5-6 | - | TGTGCCAGCAGCGGCGTGGAGACCACAGATACGCAGTATTTT | CASSGVETTDTQYF
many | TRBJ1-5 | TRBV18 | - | TGTGCCAGCTCACAACGGGGGGCAGTTCGTCAGCCCCAGCATTTT | CASSQRGAVRQPQHF